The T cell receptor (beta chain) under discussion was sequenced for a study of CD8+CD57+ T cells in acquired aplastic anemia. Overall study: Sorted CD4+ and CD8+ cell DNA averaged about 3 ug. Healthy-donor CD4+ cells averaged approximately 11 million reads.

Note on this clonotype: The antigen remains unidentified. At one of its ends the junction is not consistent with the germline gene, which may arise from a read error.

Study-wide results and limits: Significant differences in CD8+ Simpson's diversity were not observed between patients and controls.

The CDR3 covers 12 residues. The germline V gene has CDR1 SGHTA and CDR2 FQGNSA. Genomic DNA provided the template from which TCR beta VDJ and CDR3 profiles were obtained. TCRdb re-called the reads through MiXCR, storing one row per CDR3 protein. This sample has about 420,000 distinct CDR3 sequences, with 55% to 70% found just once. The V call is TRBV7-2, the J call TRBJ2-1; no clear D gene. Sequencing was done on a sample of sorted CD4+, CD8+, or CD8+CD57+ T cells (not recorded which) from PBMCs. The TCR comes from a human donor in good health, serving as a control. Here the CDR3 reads CASSLGLDEQHF. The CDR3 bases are TGTGCCAGCAGCTTAGGACTGGATGAGCAGCACTTC.